The 10 T cell receptor beta chains in this list originate from one sample, sequenced in a study of blood T cell repertoires in COVID-19 (dated by TCRdb to the early 2020s). Libraries were built with the immunoSEQ multiplex PCR assay. In TCRdb, the immuneACCESS table is reduced to in-frame sequences with V and J assigned. These tables do not hold every clone; where another copy was compared, an unresolved V gene accounts for under half, and the others remain unexplained. The sample table holds 150,000 to 200,000 clones, of which 65% to 85% were seen once. 9.5% to 12% of the sample belongs to the ten largest clones. Sequences were obtained from peripheral blood. The source of these receptors is a man aged 55 to 70 with active or convalescent COVID-19.

This clone has only a few counts. The sample contains more than one DNA sequence encoding this CDR3. The V call is TRBV19, the J call TRBJ1-1, with 10 bases aligning to TRBD1. Unmatched junction bases numbered 4, after V lost 1 base and J lost 5 bases. The CDR3 totals 15 residues. Looked up from germline, CDR1 is LNHDA and CDR2 is SQIVND (reference sequence). In DNA, the CDR3 is TGTGCCAGTAGTATAGGGGGACAGGGGAGGACTGAAGCTTTCTTT. It specifies CASSIGGQGRTEAFF.

The V and J genes are TRBV6-5 and TRBJ2-5; 7 bases are a match to TRBD1. CDR3 size: 13 residues. V dropped 6 bases and J dropped 2; count of bases not matched to a gene: 3. Germline values: CDR1 MNHEY, CDR2 SVGAGI. The CDR3 protein is CASRQGEQETQYF. DNA of the CDR3: TGTGCCAGCAGGCAGGGGGAACAAGAGACCCAGTACTTC.

The chain uses TRBV5-4 and TRBJ2-5; TRBD1 is a possible D gene (6 bases). Germline V lookup: CDR1 SGHNT, CDR2 YYREEE (reference sequence). The ends were cut back, 1 base at V and 4 bases at J, with 14 bases in the middle. This CDR3 is 15 amino acids long. The CDR3 region has the DNA TGTGCCAGCAGCTTGCTTGAGGGGGTGCGAGAGACCCAGTACTTC. It translates to CASSLLEGVRETQYF.

CDR3 loop: CASSWAGTGVYEQYF. The CDR3 region has the DNA TGTGCCAGCAGTTGGGCCGGGACAGGGGTCTACGAGCAGTACTTC. The genes are TRBV6-5 and TRBJ2-7, with 10 bases lining up with TRBD1. Germline assignment: CDR1 MNHEY and CDR2 SVGAGI. This CDR3 spans 15 amino acids. V was pared by 4 bases and J by 3 bases, with 6 bases of the junction left unmatched.

The chain links TRBV19 to TRBJ1-3, with TRBD1 matching 11 bases. This CDR3 has 16 residues. CDR1 and CDR2 (germline): LNHDA, SQIVND (reference sequence). Trimming at V came to 8 bases and at J to 0 bases, leaving 6 bases not matched to a gene. The CDR3, as DNA: TGTGCCAGTTCTTGGACAGGGGGCATCTCTGGAAACACCATATATTTT. It yields the protein CASSWTGGISGNTIYF.

This clone was detected once. The J gene is TRBJ2-1, the V gene TRBV5-1; tentatively, D is TRBD2 (5 bases). The CDR3 totals 13 residues. CDR1 is SGHRS and CDR2 is YFSETQ in the germline V gene. The ends were cut back, 3 bases at V and 9 bases at J, with 13 bases in the middle. The CDR3: CASSSRYEGEQFF. CDR3 DNA: TGCGCCAGCAGCTCGCGGTATGAGGGTGAGCAGTTCTTC.

This clone was detected only once. The rearrangement links TRBV7-6 to TRBJ2-7; a possible D gene is TRBD1 (6 bases). The length of the CDR3 is 17 residues. The germline V gene has CDR1 SGHVS and CDR2 FNYEAQ. Trimming took 0 bases from V and 1 from J, leaving 16 bases between them. The CDR3 sequence: CASSLASGAKRSYEQYF. CDR3 bases: TGTGCCAGCAGCTTAGCTTCAGGGGCGAAGCGTTCCTACGAGCAGTACTTC.

The chain employs TRBV5-1 and TRBJ1-4, with 7 bases that match TRBD1. With V trimmed by 4 bases and J by 3 bases, 6 bases remained unmatched. The CDR3 is 15 residues long. Germline assignment: CDR1 SGHRS and CDR2 YFSETQ. CDR3 protein: CASSRDREPNEKLFF. CDR3 sequence (DNA): TGCGCCAGCAGCCGCGACAGGGAACCTAATGAAAAACTGTTTTTT.

The chain recombines TRBV7-9 with TRBJ1-4, with TRBD1 identical over 7 bases. CDR3 length equals 16 residues. CDR1 and CDR2 (germline): SEHNR, FQNEAQ (reference sequence). V trimming: 2 bases; J trimming: 5 bases; junction bases outside the gene matches: 8. This chain's CDR3 is CASSLILQGRNEKLFF. CDR3 DNA: TGTGCCAGCAGCTTAATCTTACAGGGGAGGAATGAAAAACTGTTTTTT.

This clone occurred once. At one of its ends the junction is not consistent with the germline gene, which may arise from a read error. The chain employs TRBV7-7 and TRBJ2-1; D might be TRBD1 (5 bases). Germline assignment: CDR1 SSHAT and CDR2 FNYEAQ (reference sequence). The CDR3 totals 15 residues. CDR3 DNA sequence: TGTGCTAGCAGCTTAGCAGGGATAGGGGCCAATGAGCAGTTCTTC. Translating gives CASSLAGIGANEQFF.